These T cell receptor beta chains were read from a single sample in a study of high-grade serous ovarian cancer treatment subgroups. Assay used: immunoSEQ multiplex PCR; TCRdb lists only in-frame clones, some missing. The data show roughly 20,000 clones, around 79% seen once. Sequenced: tumor tissue. Receptors originate from a human donor with high-grade serous ovarian cancer. CDR3s include the opening cysteine and the closing phenylalanine or tryptophan. The D gene is left open where the match is weak. Expanded clones are given a class, and other clones once, few, many or no size at all.

j_call clone_size d_call v_call cdr3_aa cdr3_nt
TRBJ2-7 - TRBD2 TRBV13 CASSLSSGRPSYEQYF TGTGCCAGCAGCCTCAGTAGCGGGAGGCCCTCGTACGAGCAGTACTTC
TRBJ2-6 - - TRBV10-2 CASSSGSGANVLTF TGCGCCAGCAGTTCAGGGTCTGGGGCCAACGTCCTGACTTTC
TRBJ1-6 once - TRBV2 CASNSGTHNSPLHF TGTGCCAGCAATTCCGGGACTCATAATTCACCCCTCCACTTT
TRBJ2-5 - - TRBV15 CATSRASEGYMYF TGTGCCACCAGCAGGGCCTCCGAGGGATATATGTACTTC
TRBJ2-1 few TRBD1 TRBV7-2 CASTARTGGNEQFF TGTGCCAGCACCGCCCGGACAGGGGGCAATGAGCAGTTCTTC
TRBJ2-7 - - TRBV28 CASRADGPYEQYF TGTGCCAGCAGAGCCGACGGGCCCTACGAGCAGTACTTC
TRBJ2-1 - TRBD2 TRBV11-2 CASSYGLAQSNEQFF TGTGCCAGCAGCTACGGACTAGCGCAGTCCAATGAGCAGTTCTTC
TRBJ1-1 medium-sized - TRBV28 CASSRQAEAFF TGTGCCAGCAGTAGACAGGCTGAAGCTTTCTTT
TRBJ2-7 - TRBD2 TRBV18 CASSNQAYELAGENEQYF TGTGCCAGCTCAAATCAAGCATACGAACTAGCGGGAGAAAACGAGCAGTACTTC
TRBJ2-7 - TRBD1 TRBV7-7 CASSWDRGYEQYF TGTGCTAGCAGCTGGGACAGGGGGTACGAGCAGTACTTC
TRBJ2-1 - TRBD2 TRBV9 CASSVETGGSEQFF TGTGCCAGCAGCGTAGAAACGGGAGGGAGTGAGCAGTTCTTC
TRBJ2-7 - - TRBV7-2 CASTSGLSYEQYF TGTGCCAGCACCTCCGGACTTTCCTACGAGCAGTACTTC
TRBJ1-4 few TRBD1 TRBV5-6 CASSRQGAGEKLFF TGTGCCAGCAGCCGACAGGGGGCAGGGGAAAAACTGTTTTTT
TRBJ1-1 - - TRBV19 CASSYDSMNTEAFF TGTGCCAGTAGTTATGACAGCATGAACACTGAAGCTTTCTTT
TRBJ2-5 - - TRBV29-1 CSVEGGSQETQYF TGCAGCGTTGAAGGCGGCAGTCAAGAGACCCAGTACTTC
TRBJ2-7 once TRBD2 TRBV30 CAWSVGAGGNDEQYF TGTGCCTGGAGTGTAGGGGCGGGAGGCAACGACGAGCAGTACTTC
TRBJ2-5 - - TRBV5-4 CASSTGTIKETQYF TGTGCCAGCAGTACCGGGACAATCAAAGAGACCCAGTACTTC
TRBJ2-1 - TRBD1 TRBV19 CASSIFTGTGDNEQFF TGTGCCAGTAGTATCTTCACCGGGACAGGGGACAATGAGCAGTTCTTC
TRBJ2-1 - - TRBV9 CASSVATAGRATYNEQFF TGTGCCAGCAGCGTAGCTACCGCAGGCCGGGCCACCTACAATGAGCAGTTCTTC
TRBJ2-2 - TRBD1 TRBV11-2 CASSSGTGITGELFF TGTGCCAGCAGCTCCGGGACAGGGATTACCGGGGAGCTGTTTTTT
TRBJ2-1 - TRBD2 TRBV9 CASSPRGREGSNEQFF TGTGCCAGCAGCCCCCGTGGGCGGGAGGGCAGTAATGAGCAGTTCTTC
TRBJ2-5 once - TRBV12-5 CASRGTETQYF TGTGCTAGTCGAGGGACGGAGACCCAGTACTTC
TRBJ1-5 - - TRBV2 CASSENTLGSNQPQHF TGTGCCAGCAGTGAAAACACCCTGGGGAGCAATCAGCCCCAGCATTTT
TRBJ2-3 - - TRBV27 CASSPYWGAWDTQYF TGTGCCAGCAGTCCCTATTGGGGGGCTTGGGATACGCAGTATTTT
TRBJ2-2 - - TRBV7-9 CASSHRGTNTGELFF TGTGCCAGCAGCCACCGGGGAACGAACACCGGGGAGCTGTTTTTT
TRBJ2-2 - - TRBV16 CASSQFLPFHGELFF TGTGCCAGCAGCCAATTTTTGCCCTTCCATGGGGAGCTGTTTTTT
TRBJ2-7 - - TRBV10-3 CASSYETDSYEQYF TGTGCCAGCAGTTACGAGACAGACTCCTACGAGCAGTACTTC
TRBJ2-2 - TRBD1 TRBV27 CASSSRQGSTGELFF TGTGCCAGCAGTTCTCGACAGGGGAGCACCGGGGAGCTGTTTTTT
TRBJ1-1 - - TRBV10-3 CAIRGDGSSEAEAFF TGTGCCATCAGGGGGGACGGATCCTCAGAGGCTGAAGCTTTCTTT
TRBJ2-5 - - TRBV11-1 CASSLMSGTSETQYF TGTGCCAGCAGCTTAATGAGCGGAACGTCAGAGACCCAGTACTTC
TRBJ2-2 - TRBD1 TRBV11-3 CASSLDPGTEAGELFF TGTGCCAGCAGCTTAGATCCTGGGACAGAGGCCGGGGAGCTGTTTTTT
TRBJ2-2 once - TRBV2 CASSETRGDGELFF TGTGCCAGCAGTGAGACGAGAGGGGACGGGGAGCTGTTTTTT
TRBJ2-7 - TRBD2 TRBV7-3 CASSAHLAGGYEQYF TGTGCCAGCAGCGCCCATCTAGCGGGAGGCTACGAGCAGTACTTC
TRBJ1-1 - - TRBV6-6 CASSYSEVTEAFF TGTGCCAGCAGTTACTCGGAGGTGACTGAAGCTTTCTTT
TRBJ2-1 - - TRBV5-4 CASSLGKAFRYNEQFF TGTGCCAGCAGCTTGGGAAAGGCCTTTCGCTACAATGAGCAGTTCTTC
TRBJ2-7 - - TRBV14 CASSPTRGGYEQYF TGTGCCAGCAGCCCTACCAGGGGGGGCTACGAGCAGTACTTC
TRBJ2-7 once - TRBV19 CASSSPPTSKQYF TGTGCCAGTAGTAGCCCCCCAACCTCGAAGCAGTACTTC
TRBJ2-1 - - TRBV6-5 CASSRGGTQRNEQFF TGTGCCAGCAGCCGAGGCGGGACCCAGAGGAATGAGCAGTTCTTC
TRBJ2-3 - - TRBV5-8 CASSKSGRGTDTQYF TGTGCCAGCTCGAAGTCAGGGCGAGGCACAGATACGCAGTATTTT
TRBJ2-7 - - TRBV28 CASSFGGTYEQYF TGTGCCAGCAGTTTCGGGGGCACCTACGAGCAGTACTTC
TRBJ2-4 - - TRBV5-6 CASSFMTFEVAKNIQYF TGTGCCAGCAGCTTTATGACTTTTGAAGTAGCCAAAAACATTCAGTACTTC
TRBJ1-4 - - TRBV5-4 CASSVGGKEEKLFF TGTGCCAGCAGTGTGGGGGGGAAAGAGGAAAAACTGTTTTTT
TRBJ1-1 once TRBD1 TRBV10-3 CAINKQQGRGTEAFF TGTGCCATCAACAAACAACAGGGGCGAGGGACTGAAGCTTTCTTT
TRBJ2-1 - - TRBV27 CASRTLLQRSYNEQFF TGTGCCAGCAGAACACTTCTCCAACGCTCCTACAATGAGCAGTTCTTC
TRBJ2-3 - TRBD2 TRBV14 CASSPRGTSSLASTDTQYF TGTGCCAGCAGCCCCCGCGGGACTAGCAGTCTCGCTAGCACAGATACGCAGTATTTT
TRBJ1-1 - TRBD1 TRBV10-3 CAIRGQGDTEAFF TGTGCCATCAGGGGTCAGGGGGACACTGAAGCTTTCTTT
TRBJ1-2 few TRBD1 TRBV7-9 CASSLGGNGYTF TGTGCCAGCAGCCTAGGGGGCAATGGCTACACCTTC
TRBJ2-6 - - TRBV7-2 CASSLETFSGANVLTF TGTGCCAGCAGCTTAGAAACTTTCTCTGGGGCCAACGTCCTGACTTTC
TRBJ2-7 - - TRBV11-3 CASSLDQDSSYEQYF TGTGCCAGCAGCTTAGATCAAGACAGCTCCTACGAGCAGTACTTC
TRBJ2-7 - TRBD2 TRBV7-3 CASSLAGLAIGEQYF TGTGCCAGCAGCTTAGCGGGACTAGCGATCGGCGAGCAGTACTTC
TRBJ2-3 - - TRBV9 CASSVEAYGTDTQYF TGTGCCAGCAGCGTAGAGGCTTATGGGACAGATACGCAGTATTTT
TRBJ1-5 - TRBD1 TRBV27 CASSLGTGDNQPQHF TGTGCCAGCAGTTTAGGGACAGGAGACAATCAGCCCCAGCATTTT
TRBJ2-3 - - TRBV11-1 CASSLQNPPDTQYF TGTGCCAGCAGCCTACAAAACCCCCCAGATACGCAGTATTTT
TRBJ2-1 - - TRBV5-4 CASSSRLGSLDGQFF TGTGCCAGCAGCTCACGGTTGGGGTCCCTAGATGGGCAGTTCTTC
TRBJ2-1 once - TRBV10-3 CATSGTQIYNEQFF TGTGCCACCTCCGGGACTCAGATCTACAATGAGCAGTTCTTC
TRBJ2-2 - TRBD2 TRBV29-1 CSARAPSGRTNTGELFF TGCAGCGCCCGAGCCCCTAGCGGGAGAACGAACACCGGGGAGCTGTTTTTT
TRBJ2-2 - - TRBV14 CASSQFVRTGELFF TGTGCCAGCAGCCAATTCGTACGCACCGGGGAGCTGTTTTTT
TRBJ1-5 - - TRBV5-4 CASSMDGKFNQPQHF TGTGCCAGCAGCATGGACGGAAAGTTCAATCAGCCCCAGCATTTT
TRBJ2-4 few - TRBV18 CASSPGGTNIQYF TGTGCCAGCTCACCAGGGGGGACAAACATTCAGTACTTC